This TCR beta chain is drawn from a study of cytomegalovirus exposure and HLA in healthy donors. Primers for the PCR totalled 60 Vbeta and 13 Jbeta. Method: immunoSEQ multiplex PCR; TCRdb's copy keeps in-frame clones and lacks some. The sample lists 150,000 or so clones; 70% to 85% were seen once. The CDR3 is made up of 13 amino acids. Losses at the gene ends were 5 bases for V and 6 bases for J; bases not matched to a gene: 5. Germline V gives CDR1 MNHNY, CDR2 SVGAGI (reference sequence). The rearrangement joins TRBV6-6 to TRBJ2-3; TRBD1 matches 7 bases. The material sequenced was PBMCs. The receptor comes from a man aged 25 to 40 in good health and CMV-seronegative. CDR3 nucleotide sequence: TGTGCCAGCAGTAACAGGGGAAGGGATACGCAGTATTTT. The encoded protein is CASSNRGRDTQYF.